Following are 27 T cell receptor beta chains from one sample sequenced in a study of neurological immune-mediated disorders. TCRdb re-analysed the 5' RACE reads in MiXCR, keeping a single row per CDR3 protein. The sample comprises 55,000 to 75,000 distinct CDR3 sequences, approximately 13% of which are singletons, and 4.6% rests with the top ten. As for time point: longitudinal time-point 1 (baseline). Sequenced input: PBMCs. These receptors were obtained from a female donor with HTLV-1-associated myelopathy (HAM/TSP).

The genes are TRBV20-1 and TRBJ1-1, with D uncertain. Germline V gene sequence: CDR1 DFQATT, CDR2 SNEGSKA (reference sequence). This CDR3 has 12 residues. V was pared by 6 bases and J by 1 base, with 9 bases between. The CDR3 DNA reads as TGCAGTGCCCCAGTCCCGAACACTGAAGCTTTCTTT. It codes for CSAPVPNTEAFF.

This chain connects TRBV29-1 to TRBJ2-7; 9 positions agree with TRBD1. V shed 5 bases and J 7 bases; nucleotides not matched to a gene: 9. The CDR3 has 13 residues. Germline V gene data show CDR1 as SQVTM and CDR2 as ANQGSEA. DNA for the CDR3: TGCAGCGTTTTACCGACCGGGACAGGGGAGCAGTACTTC. The encoded protein is CSVLPTGTGEQYF.

This clonotype has ten or more counts. V usage is TRBV29-1 and J usage is TRBJ2-3; D is perhaps TRBD1 (5 bases). The CDR3 consists of 13 residues. Germline V gene lookup returns CDR1 SQVTM and CDR2 ANQGSEA. The V and J ends lost 6 bases and 0 bases respectively, with 10 bases between them. The CDR3 loop is CSVNRFSTDTQYF. As DNA, the CDR3 is TGCAGCGTGAACAGGTTCAGCACAGATACGCAGTATTTT.

This clonotype was observed at least ten times. This chain connects TRBV12-3 or TRBV12-4 to TRBJ1-5; D is unresolved. CDR3 length: 12 amino acids. V dropped 1 base and J dropped 9 bases, with 7 bases sitting between them. In DNA, the CDR3 is TGTGCCAGCAGTTTAGGCCGTGGGCCCCAGCATTTT. Protein product: CASSLGRGPQHF.

This clonotype was seen ten or more times. The chain recombines TRBV7-2 with TRBJ2-2; D possibly uses TRBD1 or TRBD2 (5 bases each). CDR1 and CDR2 from the germline V gene are SGHTA and FQGNSA. Trimming removed 0 bases at V and 4 bases at J, with 6 bases between. The CDR3 covers 14 residues. This CDR3 is CASSLAGTTGELFF. Written as DNA, the CDR3 is TGTGCCAGCAGCTTAGCAGGGACCACCGGGGAGCTGTTTTTT.

This clonotype was found many times. V and J are TRBV6-6 and TRBJ1-1; no clear D. Looked up from germline, CDR1 is MNHNY and CDR2 is SVGAGI (reference sequence). CDR3 size: 13 residues. With 0 bases removed from V and 6 bases from J, the gap between germline ends came to 8 bases. CDR3 sequence: CASSYSTGPEAFF. In DNA form, the CDR3 reads TGTGCCAGCAGTTACTCTACCGGGCCTGAAGCTTTCTTT.

The table lists this clonotype with many counts. The rearrangement uses TRBV7-8 and TRBJ2-1, with 7 bases aligning to TRBD1. The germline V gene encodes CDR1 SGHVS and CDR2 FQNEAQ. The CDR3 spans 17 residues. The trim removed 5 bases at V and 5 bases at J, leaving 15 bases unmatched. CDR3 bases: TGTGCCAGCAGCGAATTGAGGACAGGTCGAGGAGACAATGAGCAGTTCTTC. Translation gives CASSELRTGRGDNEQFF. Together with reference TRBV7-8 and TRBJ2-1, the CDR3 gives the full variable domain: GAGVSQSPRYKVAKRGQDVALRCDPISGHVSLFWYQQALGQGPEFLTYFQNEAQLDKSGLPSDRFFAERPEGSVSTLKIQRTQQEDSAVYLCASSELRTGRGDNEQFFGPGTRLTVL.

This clonotype was detected many times. The CDR3 here is CSARERGHNDEQYF. The CDR3 nucleotides are TGCAGTGCTAGAGAGAGGGGGCATAACGACGAGCAGTACTTC. V and J are TRBV20-1 and TRBJ2-7, with 7 bases matching TRBD1. Per germline, CDR1 DFQATT and CDR2 SNEGSKA (reference sequence). This CDR3 region has 14 residues. The V gene end was trimmed by 0 bases and the J gene end by 5 bases; junction bases not matched to a gene: 7.

This clonotype was counted at least ten times. CDR3 region: CATSDLQGSTGELFF. The CDR3 region has the DNA TGTGCCACCAGTGATTTACAGGGGAGCACCGGGGAGCTGTTTTTT. V and J are TRBV24-1 and TRBJ2-2, with TRBD1 identical over 7 bases. The junction had 2 bases not matched to a gene; V was cut back by 1 base and J by 4 bases. This CDR3 contains 15 residues. The germline V gene has CDR1 KGHDR and CDR2 SFDVKD.

This clonotype was seen more than once but under ten times. The chain carries TRBV12-3 or TRBV12-4 and TRBJ1-1; D is unclear. Trimming left V 8 bases short and J 1 base short, with 8 bases between. This CDR3 contains 12 residues. In DNA, the CDR3 is TGTGCCAGCGCCGGTTCGAACACTGAAGCTTTCTTT. Translating it yields CASAGSNTEAFF.

This clonotype was recorded many times. The V gene is TRBV7-2, the J gene TRBJ2-2; D possibly corresponds to TRBD1 (5 bases). The germline V gene has CDR1 SGHTA and CDR2 FQGNSA. The CDR3 contains 17 residues. The V end lost 5 bases, the J end lost 0 bases, and 16 bases lay between the germline ends. For the CDR3, the DNA is TGTGCCAGCAGCCACCAGGGTTTTAAGGCGAACACCGGGGAGCTGTTTTTT. Amino acids: CASSHQGFKANTGELFF.

Many counts were recorded for this clonotype. The chain uses TRBV28 and TRBJ2-6; the match to TRBD1 covers 8 bases. The CDR3 loop spans 18 amino acids. Germline assignment: CDR1 MDHEN and CDR2 SYDVKM. V shed 5 bases and J 0 bases; nucleotides not matched to a gene: 9. In nucleotides, the CDR3 is TGTGCCAGCAGTGAAATGGACAGGGTACTCTCTGGGGCCAACGTCCTGACTTTC. Translating it yields CASSEMDRVLSGANVLTF.

This clonotype was counted only a few times. The chain combines TRBV7-8 with TRBJ1-2; D not certain. Germline V lookup: CDR1 SGHVS, CDR2 FQNEAQ. V lost 1 base and J 8 bases, leaving 11 bases between the germline ends. The CDR3 runs 13 residues. CDR3 DNA sequence: TGTGCCAGCAGCTTAGTAGCCGGAGGGGGCTACACCTTC. This translates into CASSLVAGGGYTF.

Notes on this clonotype: A much more abundant neighbour one base away suggests this may be a read error. V gene TRBV5-1 combines with J gene TRBJ2-3; the match to TRBD2 covers 8 bases. J lost 5 bases, V lost 6 bases, and 14 bases had no gene match. This CDR3 is 16 amino acids long. In germline, CDR1 is SGHRS, CDR2 YFSETQ. The CDR3, as DNA: TGCGCCAGCACAGCGCCTCCCGGGGGGGCTAAAGATACGCAGTATTTT. It translates to CASTAPPGGAKDTQYF.

This clonotype has at least ten counts. This chain links TRBV7-8 with TRBJ2-1, with 8 bases lining up with TRBD2. The V and J ends lost 1 base and 2 bases, in that order; junction bases with no gene match: 1. The V gene's germline CDR1 is SGHVS and CDR2 FQNEAQ. The CDR3 has 15 residues. As DNA, the CDR3 is TGTGCCAGCAGCTTAGGGGGACTAGCCTACAATGAGCAGTTCTTC. It codes for CASSLGGLAYNEQFF.

This clonotype was counted ten times or more. V gene TRBV12-3 or TRBV12-4 combines with J gene TRBJ2-3, with a possible D match to TRBD2 (6 bases). This CDR3 spans 11 amino acids. V lost 5 bases and J lost 8, with 8 bases in between. CDR3 in amino acids: CASSPGGTQYF. Written as DNA, the CDR3 is TGTGCCAGCAGTCCCGGGGGTACGCAGTATTTT.

At least ten counts were recorded for this clonotype. The chain uses TRBV5-5 and TRBJ1-4, with D perhaps TRBD1 (5 bases). This CDR3 has 15 amino acids. Between the trimmed V and J ends, which lost 0 bases and 5 bases, there was a span of 11 bases. Germline CDR1 and CDR2: SGHKS and YYEKEE (reference sequence). DNA for the CDR3: TGTGCCAGCAGCTTGGTTAAGGGGAAGAATGAAAAACTGTTTTTT. This encodes CASSLVKGKNEKLFF.

Turning to this clonotype: This may be a read error, as it is one base from a much larger clone. This chain joins TRBV5-5 and TRBJ2-2, with D possibly matching TRBD2 (7 bases). Germline-derived CDR1 and CDR2 are SGHKS and YYEKEE (reference sequence). V gave up 6 bases and J gave up 4 bases, with 16 bases separating them. CDR3 length: 15 residues. CDR3 DNA sequence: TGTGCCAGCAAGGTTGAGGGGGAGGGCACCGGGGAGCTGTTTTTT. Amino acids: CASKVEGEGTGELFF.

This chain joins TRBV6-1 and TRBJ1-2; D is ambiguous. V lost 0 bases and J 6 bases, leaving 14 bases between the germline ends. CDR1 is MNHNS, CDR2 SASEGT, per germline. This CDR3 region has 15 residues. This chain's CDR3 is CASSEAGQPSHGYTF. The CDR3, as DNA: TGTGCCAGCAGTGAAGCCGGGCAGCCATCCCATGGCTACACCTTC.

A word on this clonotype: One end of the junction is discordant with germline, which a read error may explain. The CDR3 spells CASSARIAVGGGEHFF. DNA for the CDR3: TGTGCCAGCAGCGCAAGGATAGCGGTGGGCGGTGGTGAGCATTTCTTC. The rearrangement links TRBV9 to TRBJ2-1; D might be TRBD2 (6 bases). The CDR3 has 16 amino acids. The germline V gene encodes CDR1 SGDLS and CDR2 YYNGEE.

This clonotype was found many times. The rearrangement links TRBV5-1 to TRBJ2-7; TRBD1 is a possible D gene (7 bases). Trimming took 4 bases from V and 4 from J, leaving 18 bases between them. Per germline, CDR1 SGHRS and CDR2 YFSETQ. This CDR3 comprises 15 residues. This CDR3 reads CASSPGGTGAYEQYF. The CDR3 region has the DNA TGCGCCAGCAGCCCAGGGGGGACGGGAGCGTACGAGCAGTACTTC. Full variable domain (remainder filled in from reference TRBV5-1 and TRBJ2-7): KAGVTQTPRYLIKTRGQQVTLSCSPISGHRSVSWYQQTPGQGLQFLFEYFSETQRNKGNFPGRFSGRQFSNSRSEMNVSTLELGDSALYLCASSPGGTGAYEQYFGPGTRLTVT.

This clonotype showed up many times. This chain uses TRBV20-1 with TRBJ2-6, with unresolved D. Germline CDR1 DFQATT, CDR2 SNEGSKA (reference sequence). V was shortened by 3 bases and J by 0 bases, with 6 bases between the two germline ends. The CDR3 runs to 14 residues. CDR3 in amino acids: CSASASSGANVLTF. In nucleotides, the CDR3 is TGCAGTGCTAGTGCCAGCTCTGGGGCCAACGTCCTGACTTTC.

This clonotype has ten or more counts. The J gene is TRBJ2-3, the V gene TRBV5-1; D not certain. V was clipped by 5 bases and J by 6 bases, with 16 bases between them. This CDR3 has 14 residues. The V gene's germline CDR1 is SGHRS and CDR2 YFSETQ. Written as DNA, the CDR3 is TGCGCCAGCAGTACCGCAGACTCCTTGGATACGCAGTATTTT. Encoded protein: CASSTADSLDTQYF.

This clonotype was found many times. The chain links TRBV5-1 to TRBJ2-3; 7 bases match TRBD1. There are 14 residues in the CDR3. Germline assignment: CDR1 SGHRS and CDR2 YFSETQ. The V gene end was trimmed by 4 bases and the J gene end by 0 bases; junction bases not matched to a gene: 2. Written as DNA, the CDR3 is TGCGCCAGCAGCCCGGGACAGAGCACAGATACGCAGTATTTT. Protein sequence: CASSPGQSTDTQYF.

This clonotype was counted at least ten times. The V gene is TRBV2, the J gene TRBJ1-1; D not resolved. Germline CDR1 reads SNHLY; CDR2 reads FYNNEI. This CDR3 spans 13 amino acids. V lost 8 bases, J lost 2 bases, and 12 bases lay in between. CDR3 amino acids: CASGFEGNTEAFF. DNA of the CDR3: TGTGCCAGCGGATTCGAAGGAAACACTGAAGCTTTCTTT.

The chain combines TRBV11-2 with TRBJ1-1; D gene ambiguous. V lost 0 bases to trimming and J lost 3 bases, with 8 bases between them. Germline V CDR1 and CDR2: SGHAT, FQNNGV. The CDR3 is made up of 14 amino acids. This chain's CDR3 is CASSLDGQYTEAFF. The CDR3 region has the DNA TGTGCCAGCAGCTTAGATGGCCAGTACACTGAAGCTTTCTTT.

In its sample, this clonotype was seen many times. The rearrangement uses TRBV29-1 and TRBJ1-1; TRBD1 aligns across 8 bases. This CDR3 region has 14 residues. Germline CDR1 SQVTM, CDR2 ANQGSEA. V trimming: 7 bases; J trimming: 5 bases; junction bases outside the gene matches: 12. The CDR3, as DNA: TGCAGCGCCATCTGGACAGGGAGGAGAACTGAAGCTTTCTTT. Translation: CSAIWTGRRTEAFF.